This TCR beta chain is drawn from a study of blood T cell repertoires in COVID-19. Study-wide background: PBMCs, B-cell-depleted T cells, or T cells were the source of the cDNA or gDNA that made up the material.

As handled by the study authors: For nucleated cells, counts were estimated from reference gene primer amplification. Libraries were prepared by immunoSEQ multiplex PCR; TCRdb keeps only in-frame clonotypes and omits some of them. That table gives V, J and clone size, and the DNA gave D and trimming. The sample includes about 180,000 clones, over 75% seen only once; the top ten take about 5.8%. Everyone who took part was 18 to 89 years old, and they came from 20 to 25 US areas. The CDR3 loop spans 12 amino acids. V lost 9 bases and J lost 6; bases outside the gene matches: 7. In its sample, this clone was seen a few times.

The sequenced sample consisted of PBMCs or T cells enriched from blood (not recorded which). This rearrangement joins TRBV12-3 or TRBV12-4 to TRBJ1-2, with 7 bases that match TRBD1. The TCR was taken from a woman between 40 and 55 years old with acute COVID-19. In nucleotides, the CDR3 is TGTGCCAGTTCCTCGAGGGGGCATGGCTACACCTTC. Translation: CASSSRGHGYTF.